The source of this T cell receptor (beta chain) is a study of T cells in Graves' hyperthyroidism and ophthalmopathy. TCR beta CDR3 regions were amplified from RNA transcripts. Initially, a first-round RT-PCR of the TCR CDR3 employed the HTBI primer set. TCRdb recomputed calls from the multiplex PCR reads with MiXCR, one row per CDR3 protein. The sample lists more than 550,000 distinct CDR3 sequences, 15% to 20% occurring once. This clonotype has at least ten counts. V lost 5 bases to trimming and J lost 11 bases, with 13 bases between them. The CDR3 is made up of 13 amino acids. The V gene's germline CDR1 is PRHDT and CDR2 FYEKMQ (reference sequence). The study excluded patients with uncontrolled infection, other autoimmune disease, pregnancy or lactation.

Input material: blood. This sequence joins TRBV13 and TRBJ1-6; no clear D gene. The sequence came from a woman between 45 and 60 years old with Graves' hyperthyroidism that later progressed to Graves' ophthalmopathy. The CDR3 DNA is TGTGCCAGCAGCCCCACCCCCGTTACACCCCTCCACTTT. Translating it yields CASSPTPVTPLHF.